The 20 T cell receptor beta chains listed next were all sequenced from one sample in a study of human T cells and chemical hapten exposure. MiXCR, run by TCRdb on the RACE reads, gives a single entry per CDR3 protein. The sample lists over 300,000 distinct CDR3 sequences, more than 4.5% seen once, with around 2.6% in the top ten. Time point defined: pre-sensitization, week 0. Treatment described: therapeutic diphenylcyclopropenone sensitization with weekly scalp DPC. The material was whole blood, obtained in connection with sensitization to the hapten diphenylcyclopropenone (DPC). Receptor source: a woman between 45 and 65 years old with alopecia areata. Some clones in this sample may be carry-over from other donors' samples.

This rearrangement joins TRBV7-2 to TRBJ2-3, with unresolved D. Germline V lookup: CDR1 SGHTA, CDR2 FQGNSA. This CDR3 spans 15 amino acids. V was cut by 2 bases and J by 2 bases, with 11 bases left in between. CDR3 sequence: CASSLRSTVTDTQYF. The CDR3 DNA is TGTGCCAGCAGCTTAAGATCGACGGTCACAGATACGCAGTATTTT.

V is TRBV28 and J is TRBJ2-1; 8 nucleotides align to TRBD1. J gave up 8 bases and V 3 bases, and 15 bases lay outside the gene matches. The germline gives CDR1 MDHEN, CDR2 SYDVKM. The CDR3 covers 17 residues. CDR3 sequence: CASSFSGQGTFLDEQFF. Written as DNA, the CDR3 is TGTGCCAGCAGTTTTTCCGGACAGGGTACCTTTTTGGATGAGCAGTTCTTC. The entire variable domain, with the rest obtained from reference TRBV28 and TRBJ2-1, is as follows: DVKVTQSSRYLVKRTGEKVFLECVQDMDHENMFWYRQDPGLGLRLIYFSYDVKMKEKGDIPEGYSVSREKKERFSLILESASTNQTSMYLCASSFSGQGTFLDEQFFGPGTRLTVL.

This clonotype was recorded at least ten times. CDR3 in amino acids: CASSYFSTDTQYF. The DNA of the CDR3 is TGTGCCAGCAGTTACTTCAGCACAGATACGCAGTATTTT. The chain links TRBV6-5 to TRBJ2-3, with D unresolved. Per germline, CDR1 MNHEY and CDR2 SVGAGI. The CDR3 has 13 amino acids. V was shortened by 1 base and J by 0 bases, with 2 bases between the two germline ends.

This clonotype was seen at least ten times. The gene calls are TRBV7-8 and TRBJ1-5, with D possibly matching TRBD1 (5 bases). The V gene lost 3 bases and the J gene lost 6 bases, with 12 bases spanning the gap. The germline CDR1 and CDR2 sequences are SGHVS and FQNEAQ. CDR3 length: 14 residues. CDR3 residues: CASSLTGRAQPQHF. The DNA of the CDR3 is TGTGCCAGCAGCTTGACGGGCAGGGCTCAGCCCCAGCATTTT.

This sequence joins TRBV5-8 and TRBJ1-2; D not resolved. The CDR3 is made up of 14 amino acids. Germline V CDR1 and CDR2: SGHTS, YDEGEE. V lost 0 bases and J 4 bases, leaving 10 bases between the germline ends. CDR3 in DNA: TGTGCCAGCAGCTTGGTACAGAAAATCTATGGCTACACCTTC. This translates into CASSLVQKIYGYTF.

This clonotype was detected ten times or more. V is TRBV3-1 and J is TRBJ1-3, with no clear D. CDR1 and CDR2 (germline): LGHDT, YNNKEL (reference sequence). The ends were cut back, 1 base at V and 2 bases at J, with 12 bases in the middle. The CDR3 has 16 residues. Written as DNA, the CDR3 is TGTGCCAGCAGCCAAGTGACTGGGGAGCCTGGAAACACCATATATTTT. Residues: CASSQVTGEPGNTIYF.

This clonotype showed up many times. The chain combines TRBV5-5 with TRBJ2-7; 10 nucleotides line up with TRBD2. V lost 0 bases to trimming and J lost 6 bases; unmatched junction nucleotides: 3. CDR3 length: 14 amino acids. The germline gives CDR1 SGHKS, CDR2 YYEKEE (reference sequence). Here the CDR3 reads CASSLALAGSEQYF. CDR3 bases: TGTGCCAGCAGCTTGGCACTAGCGGGGAGCGAGCAGTACTTC.

The CDR3 reads CASSLAPTTSVTDTQYF. CDR3 nucleotides: TGTGCCAGCAGTTTAGCCCCGACGACTAGCGTCACAGATACGCAGTATTTT. The V gene is TRBV28, the J gene TRBJ2-3; 8 nucleotides match TRBD2. Germline assignment: CDR1 MDHEN and CDR2 SYDVKM. This CDR3 region has 17 residues. Germline trimming cut 2 bases from V and 2 bases from J; bases unmatched to any gene: 9. The whole variable domain, filled in from reference TRBV28 and TRBJ2-3, reads DVKVTQSSRYLVKRTGEKVFLECVQDMDHENMFWYRQDPGLGLRLIYFSYDVKMKEKGDIPEGYSVSREKKERFSLILESASTNQTSMYLCASSLAPTTSVTDTQYFGPGTRLTVL.

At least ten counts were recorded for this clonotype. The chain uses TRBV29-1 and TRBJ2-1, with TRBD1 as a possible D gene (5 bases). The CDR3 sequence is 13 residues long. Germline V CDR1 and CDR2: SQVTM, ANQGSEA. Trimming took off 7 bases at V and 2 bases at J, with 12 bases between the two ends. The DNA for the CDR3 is TGCAGCGCACCCCAGGGAACCTACAATGAGCAGTTCTTC. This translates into CSAPQGTYNEQFF.

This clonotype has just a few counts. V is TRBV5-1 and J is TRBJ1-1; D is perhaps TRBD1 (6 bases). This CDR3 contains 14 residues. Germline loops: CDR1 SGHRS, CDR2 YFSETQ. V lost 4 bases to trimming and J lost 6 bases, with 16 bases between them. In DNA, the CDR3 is TGCGCCAGCAGCCCACTTTTGGAGGGGGCTGAAGCTTTCTTT. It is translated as CASSPLLEGAEAFF.

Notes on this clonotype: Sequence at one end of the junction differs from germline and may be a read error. CDR3 protein: CASSYTRGAGANVQTF. The CDR3, as DNA: TGTGCCAGCAGTTACACCAGGGGCGCTGGGGCCAACGTCCAGACTTTC. The chain employs TRBV6-5 and TRBJ2-6; weak D call: TRBD1 (6 bases). CDR3 length: 16 amino acids. Germline loops: CDR1 MNHEY, CDR2 SVGAGI.

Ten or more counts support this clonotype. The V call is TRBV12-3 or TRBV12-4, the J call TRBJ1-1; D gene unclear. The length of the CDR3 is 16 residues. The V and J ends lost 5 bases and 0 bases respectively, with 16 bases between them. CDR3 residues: CASSITKGLMNTEAFF. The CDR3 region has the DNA TGTGCCAGCAGTATAACAAAGGGCCTAATGAACACTGAAGCTTTCTTT.

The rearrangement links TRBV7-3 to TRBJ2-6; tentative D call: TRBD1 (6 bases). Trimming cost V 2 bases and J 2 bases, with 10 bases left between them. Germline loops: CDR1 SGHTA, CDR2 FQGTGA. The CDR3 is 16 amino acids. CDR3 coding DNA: TGTGCCAGCAGCTTAGTGGCAGGGGCTGGGGCCAACGTCCTGACTTTC. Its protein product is CASSLVAGAGANVLTF.

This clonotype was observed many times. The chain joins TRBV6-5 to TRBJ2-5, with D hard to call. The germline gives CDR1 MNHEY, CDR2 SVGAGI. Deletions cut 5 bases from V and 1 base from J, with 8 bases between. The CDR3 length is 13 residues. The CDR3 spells CASSTTVQETQYF. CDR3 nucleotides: TGTGCCAGCAGTACCACAGTCCAAGAGACCCAGTACTTC.

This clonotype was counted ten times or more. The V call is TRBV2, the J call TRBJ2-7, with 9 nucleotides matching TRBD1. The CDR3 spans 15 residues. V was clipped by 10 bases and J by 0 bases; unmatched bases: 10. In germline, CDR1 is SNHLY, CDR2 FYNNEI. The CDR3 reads CATRVTGGISYEQYF. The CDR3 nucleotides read TGTGCCACCAGAGTGACAGGGGGAATCTCCTACGAGCAGTACTTC.

The CDR3 loop is CSASIGPEDTQYF. The CDR3 region has the DNA TGCAGTGCTAGTATTGGACCCGAGGATACGCAGTATTTT. This chain links TRBV20-1 with TRBJ2-3; D gene uncertain. The V gene lost 3 bases and the J gene lost 6 bases, with 13 bases spanning the gap. Germline V gene data show CDR1 as DFQATT and CDR2 as SNEGSKA (reference sequence). The CDR3 runs to 13 residues.

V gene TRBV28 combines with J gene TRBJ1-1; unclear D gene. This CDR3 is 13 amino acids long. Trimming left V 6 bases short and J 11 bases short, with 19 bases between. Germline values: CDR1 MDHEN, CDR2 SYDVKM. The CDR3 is CASRGSAGLKAFF. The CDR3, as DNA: TGTGCCAGCAGGGGGTCGGCAGGTTTGAAGGCTTTCTTT. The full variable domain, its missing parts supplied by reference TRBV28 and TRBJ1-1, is DVKVTQSSRYLVKRTGEKVFLECVQDMDHENMFWYRQDPGLGLRLIYFSYDVKMKEKGDIPEGYSVSREKKERFSLILESASTNQTSMYLCASRGSAGLKAFFGQGTRLTVV.

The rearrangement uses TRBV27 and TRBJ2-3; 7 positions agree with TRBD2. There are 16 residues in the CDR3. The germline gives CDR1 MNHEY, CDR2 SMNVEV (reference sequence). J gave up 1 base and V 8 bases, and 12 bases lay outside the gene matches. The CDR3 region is CASQTPSGHGTDTQYF. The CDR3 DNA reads TGTGCCAGCCAGACCCCTAGCGGACATGGCACAGATACGCAGTATTTT.

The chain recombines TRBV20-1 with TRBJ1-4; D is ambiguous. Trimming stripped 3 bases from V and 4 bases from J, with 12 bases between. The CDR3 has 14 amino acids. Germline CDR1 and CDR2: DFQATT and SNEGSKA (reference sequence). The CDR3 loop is CSARDEGFNEKLFF. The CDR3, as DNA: TGCAGTGCTAGGGACGAGGGCTTTAATGAAAAACTGTTTTTT.

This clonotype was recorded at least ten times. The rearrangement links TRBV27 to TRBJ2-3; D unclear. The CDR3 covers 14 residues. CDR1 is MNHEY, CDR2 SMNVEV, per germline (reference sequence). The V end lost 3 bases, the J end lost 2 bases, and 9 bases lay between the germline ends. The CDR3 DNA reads TGTGCCAGCAGTTTTGGGCAGACCACAGATACGCAGTATTTT. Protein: CASSFGQTTDTQYF.